One sample yielded the 14 T cell receptor beta chains listed below, sequenced in a study of cytotoxic CD8 clonotypes in ibrutinib-treated CLL. TCRdb's copy holds only in-frame clones and misses some; the assay was immunoSEQ multiplex PCR. The sample records more than 300,000 clones, roughly 80% being singletons. The sample was PBMCs, taken before ibrutinib treatment. Receptors were obtained from a human donor with chronic lymphocytic leukemia.

This chain joins TRBV5-1 and TRBJ1-2; no definite D call. Germline V gene lookup returns CDR1 SGHRS and CDR2 YFSETQ. CDR3 size: 14 residues. Between the trimmed V and J ends, which lost 1 base and 2 bases, there was a span of 9 bases. The CDR3 loop reads CASSLSSRNYGYTF. CDR3 nucleotide sequence: TGCGCCAGCAGCTTGAGCTCAAGAAACTATGGCTACACCTTC. Variable domain in full (rest from reference TRBV5-1 and TRBJ1-2): KAGVTQTPRYLIKTRGQQVTLSCSPISGHRSVSWYQQTPGQGLQFLFEYFSETQRNKGNFPGRFSGRQFSNSRSEMNVSTLELGDSALYLCASSLSSRNYGYTFGSGTRLTVV.

This chain connects TRBV6-6 to TRBJ2-3; 11 positions match TRBD2. V trimming: 6 bases; J trimming: 7 bases; junction bases outside the gene matches: 12. From germline, CDR1 is MNHNY and CDR2 SVGAGI (reference sequence). The CDR3 runs to 16 residues. CDR3 sequence: CASSPVAGGPFYTQYF. As DNA, the CDR3 is TGTGCCAGCAGCCCCGTAGCGGGAGGGCCGTTCTATACGCAGTATTTT.

The V and J genes are TRBV27 and TRBJ2-7; D is tentatively TRBD1 or TRBD2 (6 bases each). V lost 1 base to trimming and J lost 3 bases, with 13 bases between them. The CDR3 contains 15 residues. The germline V gene encodes CDR1 MNHEY and CDR2 SMNVEV (reference sequence). Written as DNA, the CDR3 is TGTGCCAGCAGTTTATTTTGGGGGGCATTCTACGAGCAGTACTTC. Translating it yields CASSLFWGAFYEQYF.

The J gene is TRBJ2-2, the V gene TRBV29-1; no clear D gene. Germline CDR1 is SQVTM and CDR2 is ANQGSEA. With 2 bases removed from V and 0 bases from J, the gap between germline ends came to 7 bases. This CDR3 spans 14 amino acids. CDR3 residues: CSVEQRTNTGELFF. For the CDR3, the DNA is TGCAGCGTTGAACAACGGACGAACACCGGGGAGCTGTTTTTT.

The chain employs TRBV27 and TRBJ1-2, with unresolved D. CDR3 size: 13 residues. V dropped 5 bases and J dropped 7 bases, with 14 bases sitting between them. Germline lookup yields CDR1 MNHEY and CDR2 SMNVEV (reference sequence). The CDR3 here is CASSRGLSAGYTF. The CDR3 DNA follows: TGTGCCAGCAGTCGGGGTCTATCTGCTGGCTACACCTTC.

This chain links TRBV15 with TRBJ2-7; no clear D. The CDR3 is 14 residues long. From germline, CDR1 is LNHNV and CDR2 YYDKDF (reference sequence). Deletions cut 6 bases from V and 4 bases from J, with 16 bases between. The DNA for the CDR3 is TGTGCCACCAGAAGAAATTTGGGTAGATACGAGCAGTACTTC. Translation gives CATRRNLGRYEQYF. Based on the CDR3 plus reference TRBV15 and TRBJ2-7, the full variable domain is DAMVIQNPRYQVTQFGKPVTLSCSQTLNHNVMYWYQQKSSQAPKLLFHYYDKDFNNEADTPDNFQSRRPNTSFCFLDIRSPGLGDTAMYLCATRRNLGRYEQYFGPGTRLTVT.

V is TRBV4-1 and J is TRBJ2-1; 9 bases map to TRBD2. The germline V gene encodes CDR1 MGHRA and CDR2 YSYEKL. V lost 4 bases and J lost 8; bases outside the gene matches: 12. The CDR3 contains 16 residues. This chain's CDR3 is CASSRGLAGRSDEQFF. The CDR3 DNA is TGCGCCAGCAGCCGGGGGCTAGCGGGAAGGTCTGATGAGCAGTTCTTC.

A single count supports this clone. The chain carries TRBV12-1 and TRBJ1-5; TRBD1 reflects the table's D call only, with no check against the DNA. TRBV12-1 is labeled a pseudogene. The CDR3 totals 15 residues. The CDR3 DNA reads TGTGCCAGCAGCTTTTTCAGGTGTGAAAATCAGCCCCAGCATTTT. It is translated as CASSFFRCENQPQHF.

J is TRBJ1-5 and V is TRBV19, with D maybe TRBD1 (5 bases). V was cut by 1 base and J by 7 bases, with 11 bases left in between. CDR3 length: 14 residues. Looked up from germline, CDR1 is LNHDA and CDR2 is SQIVND (reference sequence). The CDR3, as DNA: TGTGCCAGTAGTATAGTCAGGGAGGGGCAGCCCCAGCATTTT. Protein: CASSIVREGQPQHF.

The rearrangement uses TRBV29-1 and TRBJ1-1; tentative D call: TRBD1 (5 bases). Germline CDR1 is SQVTM and CDR2 is ANQGSEA. Trimming cost V 4 bases and J 0 bases, with 15 bases left between them. The CDR3 has 15 residues. The CDR3 region is CSVVYEGTLNTEAFF. CDR3 DNA sequence: TGCAGCGTTGTATATGAGGGGACCTTGAACACTGAAGCTTTCTTT.

This rearrangement joins TRBV4-3 to TRBJ2-7; possible D gene TRBD1, 6 bases. From germline, CDR1 is LGHNA and CDR2 YSLEER. V was cut by 0 bases and J by 5 bases, with 11 bases left in between. CDR3 length equals 14 residues. The CDR3 bases are TGCGCCAGCAGCCAAGAGTTAACAGGGAACGAGCAGTACTTC. Translated: CASSQELTGNEQYF.

This chain uses TRBV18 with TRBJ2-2; either TRBD1 or TRBD2 may fit D (5 bases each). The CDR3 sequence is 16 residues long. Germline V lookup: CDR1 KGHSH, CDR2 LQKENI. Trimming pared 2 bases from V and 3 bases from J, leaving 13 bases between. In DNA, the CDR3 is TGTGCCAGCTCACCAATAAGGGGAGTGGACACCGGGGAGCTGTTTTTT. Protein sequence: CASSPIRGVDTGELFF.

The V gene is TRBV7-9, the J gene TRBJ2-7, with D perhaps TRBD2 (6 bases). The CDR3 has 14 amino acids. Germline assignment: CDR1 SEHNR and CDR2 FQNEAQ (reference sequence). V was cut by 8 bases and J by 2 bases, with 16 bases left in between. Here the CDR3 DNA reads TGTGCCAGCCGCGGGGATGGGAGGCCCTACGAGCAGTACTTC. It encodes CASRGDGRPYEQYF.

The rearrangement links TRBV18 to TRBJ2-7; no firm D call. Germline V lookup: CDR1 KGHSH, CDR2 LQKENI. Trimming took 2 bases from V and 4 from J, leaving 12 bases between them. This CDR3 comprises 14 residues. CDR3 region: CASSPTLTYYEQYF. DNA of the CDR3: TGTGCCAGCTCACCAACGTTGACTTATTACGAGCAGTACTTC.